This passage covers 13 T cell receptor beta chains from one sample sequenced in a study of shared clonotypes between healthy human individuals. The method was immunoSEQ multiplex PCR; TCRdb's version includes in-frame clones alone and lacks a portion of them. Here the sample spans 2 million to 2.5 million clones, approximately 95% being singletons. The sequenced sample was naive CD4+ T cells from PBMCs. The sample's subset: CD45RA+ positively selected. The receptors were sampled from a man aged 18 to 30 in good health. Some clones in this sample may be carry-over from other donors' samples.

This chain connects TRBV18 to TRBJ2-2; D gene uncertain. Trimming left V 6 bases short and J 4 bases short, with 15 bases between. CDR1 and CDR2 from the germline V gene are KGHSH and LQKENI. The CDR3 is 15 amino acids. CDR3 region: CASSPLLARTGELFF. Here the CDR3 DNA reads TGTGCCAGCTCCCCGCTGCTGGCGCGCACCGGGGAGCTGTTTTTT.

This chain connects TRBV19 to TRBJ2-5; a weak D match, TRBD1 (6 bases). Germline CDR1 is LNHDA and CDR2 is SQIVND (reference sequence). Trimming stripped 3 bases from V and 5 bases from J, with 10 bases between. The CDR3 spans 13 residues. The CDR3 DNA reads as TGTGCCAGTAGTATCTACAGGGAGGAGACCCAGTACTTC. It yields the protein CASSIYREETQYF.

V is TRBV7-3 and J is TRBJ2-2; tentatively, D is TRBD1 (5 bases). Looked up from germline, CDR1 is SGHTA and CDR2 is FQGTGA. The CDR3 runs to 14 residues. Trimming removed 6 bases at V and 4 bases at J, with 12 bases between. The CDR3 loop is CASRNPGITGELFF. The CDR3 DNA reads TGTGCCAGCAGGAACCCAGGGATCACCGGGGAGCTGTTTTTT.

The V call is TRBV7-2, the J call TRBJ2-7; D unresolved. Between the trimmed V and J ends, which lost 6 bases and 7 bases, there was a span of 16 bases. CDR1 and CDR2 from the germline V gene are SGHTA and FQGNSA. The CDR3 is 13 residues long. CDR3 sequence: CASSPGPFLEQYF. The CDR3 region has the DNA TGTGCCAGCAGTCCAGGCCCGTTCTTAGAGCAGTACTTC.

CDR3 amino acids: CASSQPAQGRIQYF. In nucleotides, the CDR3 is TGCGCCAGCAGCCAACCGGCACAGGGAAGGATTCAGTACTTC. The chain is built from TRBV4-1 and TRBJ2-4; possibly TRBD1 for D (6 bases). This CDR3 is 14 amino acids long. The V end lost 2 bases, the J end lost 10 bases, and 15 bases lay between the germline ends. In germline, CDR1 is MGHRA, CDR2 YSYEKL.

This clone has just one count. The chain couples TRBV19 to TRBJ2-1; 8 nucleotides agree with TRBD2. The CDR3 is 13 residues long. V lost 4 bases to trimming and J lost 11 bases; unmatched junction nucleotides: 7. CDR1 LNHDA and CDR2 SQIVND come from the germline V gene (reference sequence). The CDR3 bases are TGTGCCAGTAGTACCACTCTAGCGGGCAAGCAGTTCTTC. It codes for CASSTTLAGKQFF.

The CDR3 sequence: CASSLATGQETQYF. The CDR3 bases are TGCGCCAGCAGCTTGGCGACGGGGCAAGAGACCCAGTACTTC. The chain uses TRBV5-1 and TRBJ2-5, with D possibly being TRBD2 (5 bases). The ends were cut back, 0 bases at V and 2 bases at J, with 8 bases in the middle. This CDR3 has 14 residues. Germline V CDR1 and CDR2: SGHRS, YFSETQ.

Remarks on this clone: Other DNA sequences in the sample encode the same CDR3. This chain connects TRBV7-2 to TRBJ2-7, with 13 bases that match TRBD2. CDR3 length: 15 residues. J lost 2 bases, V lost 3 bases, and 1 base had no gene match. The germline V gene encodes CDR1 SGHTA and CDR2 FQGNSA. The CDR3 DNA reads TGTGCCAGCAGCTTCGGACTAGCGGGAGCCTACGAGCAGTACTTC. It codes for CASSFGLAGAYEQYF. Full variable domain (outside the CDR3, taken from reference TRBV7-2 and TRBJ2-7): GAGVSQSPSNKVTEKGKDVELRCDPISGHTALYWYRQSLGQGLEFLIYFQGNSAPDKSGLPSDRFSAERTGGSVSTLTIQRTQQEDSAVYLCASSFGLAGAYEQYFGPGTRLTVT.

This chain connects TRBV9 to TRBJ2-3, with D possibly called TRBD1 or TRBD2 (5 bases each). Trimming cost V 4 bases and J 5 bases, with 14 bases left between them. The CDR3 is 14 residues long. Per germline, CDR1 SGDLS and CDR2 YYNGEE. CDR3 in DNA: TGTGCCAGCAGCCCTTCCGGGGCGCTAGATACGCAGTATTTT. Protein: CASSPSGALDTQYF.

The genes are TRBV5-6 and TRBJ1-2, with D unclear. The CDR3 spans 17 residues. Trimming shortened V by 4 bases and J by 3 bases, and 22 bases separated the two germline ends. Germline CDR1 and CDR2: SGHDT and YYEEEE. The chain's CDR3 is CASSQLPGSPDDYGYTF. The CDR3 region has the DNA TGTGCCAGCAGCCAGCTTCCCGGGAGCCCCGATGACTATGGCTACACCTTC.

The V call is TRBV15, the J call TRBJ2-3; D may correspond to TRBD1 or TRBD2 (5 bases each). There are 14 residues in the CDR3. Trimming shortened V by 5 bases and J by 3 bases, and 12 bases separated the two germline ends. The germline V gene encodes CDR1 LNHNV and CDR2 YYDKDF (reference sequence). The CDR3 loop reads CATSRWGMTDTQYF. CDR3 coding DNA: TGTGCCACCAGCCGTTGGGGGATGACAGATACGCAGTATTTT.

The chain couples TRBV9 to TRBJ1-1; perhaps TRBD1 as D (6 bases). CDR1 is SGDLS, CDR2 YYNGEE, per germline. V was pared by 3 bases and J by 1 base, with 10 bases between. The CDR3 has 14 amino acids. The chain's CDR3 is CASSATTGNTEAFF. CDR3 nucleotides: TGTGCCAGCAGCGCCACGACAGGGAACACTGAAGCTTTCTTT.

This chain uses TRBV28 with TRBJ2-7; TRBD1 or TRBD2 may be the D gene (5 bases each). The V end was cut by 5 bases, the J end by 2 bases, with 13 bases between. The CDR3 sequence is 14 residues long. The germline V gene has CDR1 MDHEN and CDR2 SYDVKM. The CDR3 DNA follows: TGTGCCAGCAGTCGGGACCCCACGGCCTACGAGCAGTACTTC. Protein: CASSRDPTAYEQYF.